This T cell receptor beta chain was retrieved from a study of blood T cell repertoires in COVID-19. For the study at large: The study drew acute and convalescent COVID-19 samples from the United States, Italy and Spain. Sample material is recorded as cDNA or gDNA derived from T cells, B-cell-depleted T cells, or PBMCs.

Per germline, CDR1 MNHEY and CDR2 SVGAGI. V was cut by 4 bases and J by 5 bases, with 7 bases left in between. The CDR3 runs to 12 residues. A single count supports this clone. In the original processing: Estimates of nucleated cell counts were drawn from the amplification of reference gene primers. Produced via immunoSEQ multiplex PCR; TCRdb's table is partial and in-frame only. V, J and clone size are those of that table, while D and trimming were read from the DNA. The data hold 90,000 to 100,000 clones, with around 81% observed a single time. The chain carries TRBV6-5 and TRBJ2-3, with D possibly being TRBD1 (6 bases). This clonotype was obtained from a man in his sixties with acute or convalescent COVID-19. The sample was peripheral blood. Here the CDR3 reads CASSSQGDTQYF. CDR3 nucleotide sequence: TGTGCCAGCAGTTCACAGGGAGATACGCAGTATTTT.